The 12 T cell receptor beta chains below come from one sample, sequenced in a study of CD8+ T cells in alopecia areata. As to treatment: oral pan-JAK inhibitor, 5-10 mg twice daily. Once RNA had been extracted, it was reverse transcribed into cDNA to act as the sequencing template. Clones were read by immunoSEQ multiplex PCR, and TCRdb kept only the in-frame ones, dropping some. The sample includes hundreds of thousands of clones, over 45% of them seen just once. The sequencing used CD4+ T cells sorted from blood, collected at week 24, from a patient treated with tofacitinib. These receptors all come from a human donor with alopecia areata.

This clone was recorded a few times. The chain recombines TRBV29-1 with TRBJ2-5; 7 nucleotides line up with TRBD2. In germline, CDR1 is SQVTM, CDR2 ANQGSEA. V shed 6 bases, J shed 9 bases, and the junction held 19 bases outside the gene matches. This CDR3 is built from 15 residues. The CDR3 region has the DNA TGCAGCGTCCCCCTGAGAGCGGGATACCCAGGTGCCCAGTACTTC. This gives the protein CSVPLRAGYPGAQYF.

This clone has a handful of counts. The CDR3 DNA reads as TGCAGCGCCTCCCGACCCGGGGGCACTGAAGCTTTCTTT. Residues: CSASRPGGTEAFF. The chain couples TRBV29-1 to TRBJ1-1, with a possible D match to TRBD1 (5 bases). Germline lookup yields CDR1 SQVTM and CDR2 ANQGSEA. The CDR3 is 13 amino acids. Deletions cut 7 bases from V and 4 bases from J, with 16 bases between.

This chain uses TRBV7-2 with TRBJ2-5, with D hard to call. V lost 4 bases to trimming and J lost 4 bases, with 16 bases between them. The CDR3 extends over 15 amino acids. Germline values: CDR1 SGHTA, CDR2 FQGNSA. The CDR3 here is CASSSSRGVGETQYF. CDR3 coding DNA: TGTGCCAGCAGCTCCTCCCGTGGCGTGGGAGAGACCCAGTACTTC.

Only a few counts were recorded for this clone. This sequence joins TRBV10-3 and TRBJ2-7; D could derive from TRBD1 or TRBD2 (5 bases each). The germline V gene has CDR1 ENHRY and CDR2 SYGVKD. The CDR3 totals 14 residues. V lost 4 bases to trimming and J lost 1 base, with 11 bases between them. The CDR3 loop is CAISVGTESYEQYF. The DNA for the CDR3 is TGTGCCATCAGTGTCGGGACCGAATCCTACGAGCAGTACTTC.

The genes are TRBV27 and TRBJ2-5, with 8 bases fitting TRBD2. Germline-derived CDR1 and CDR2 are MNHEY and SMNVEV (reference sequence). Losses at the gene ends were 4 bases for V and 7 bases for J; bases not matched to a gene: 11. The CDR3 sequence is 15 residues long. The CDR3 loop is CASSSEAAGEGTQYF. CDR3 coding DNA: TGTGCCAGCAGTTCAGAGGCAGCGGGGGAGGGGACCCAGTACTTC.

The V call is TRBV11-2, the J call TRBJ1-2; D possibly corresponds to TRBD1 (6 bases). This CDR3 is built from 14 residues. The V gene lost 0 bases and the J gene lost 4 bases, with 9 bases spanning the gap. In germline, CDR1 is SGHAT, CDR2 FQNNGV. The CDR3: CASSLDEGGYGYTF. In nucleotides, the CDR3 is TGTGCCAGCAGCTTAGATGAAGGGGGCTATGGCTACACCTTC.

The rearrangement joins TRBV7-2 to TRBJ2-5; 10 positions match TRBD2. This CDR3 comprises 15 residues. The V and J ends lost 5 bases and 5 bases, in that order; junction bases with no gene match: 8. Looked up from germline, CDR1 is SGHTA and CDR2 is FQGNSA. CDR3 protein: CASSQSGGAEETQYF. The CDR3 bases are TGTGCCAGCAGCCAAAGCGGGGGGGCGGAGGAGACCCAGTACTTC.

Worth noting for this clone: Other DNA sequences in the same sample also yield this CDR3. The chain links TRBV4-1 to TRBJ2-5; 7 nucleotides match TRBD1. The CDR3 runs to 13 residues. With V trimmed by 3 bases and J by 2 bases, 0 bases remained unmatched. Per the germline V gene, CDR1 is MGHRA and CDR2 is YSYEKL. The CDR3 sequence is CASSQGQQETQYF. The CDR3 bases are TGCGCCAGCAGCCAGGGACAGCAAGAGACCCAGTACTTC.

The genes are TRBV15 and TRBJ1-2; D is perhaps TRBD1 (5 bases). Trimming removed 3 bases from V and 3 bases from J, with 11 bases in between. Per the germline V gene, CDR1 is LNHNV and CDR2 is YYDKDF (reference sequence). The CDR3 loop spans 14 amino acids. The CDR3 bases are TGTGCCACCAGCAGGAGCGGGGCAGACTATGGCTACACCTTC. Translating it yields CATSRSGADYGYTF.

Within the sample, this clone is medium-sized (0.01 to 0.1%). V gene TRBV29-1 combines with J gene TRBJ2-7; 10 positions agree with TRBD1. J lost 13 bases, V lost 3 bases, and 6 bases had no gene match. Germline V gene lookup returns CDR1 SQVTM and CDR2 ANQGSEA. The CDR3 is 11 amino acids. The DNA of the CDR3 is TGCAGCGTTGAGACAGGGGGCGTAGACTACTTC. Translated: CSVETGGVDYF.

This clone was recorded once. V is TRBV29-1 and J is TRBJ2-6; unclear D gene. The germline gives CDR1 SQVTM, CDR2 ANQGSEA. The CDR3 totals 13 residues. The V and J ends lost 6 bases and 0 bases respectively, with 6 bases between them. The CDR3 reads CSVSSSGANVLTF. CDR3 bases: TGCAGCGTAAGCAGCTCTGGGGCCAACGTCCTGACTTTC.

The V gene is TRBV27, the J gene TRBJ2-2; TRBD1 matches at 8 bases. This CDR3 comprises 20 residues. The V and J ends lost 0 bases and 6 bases, in that order; junction bases with no gene match: 18. Germline V gene sequence: CDR1 MNHEY, CDR2 SMNVEV (reference sequence). The CDR3 sequence: CASSLSKNLRDRGSAGELFF. CDR3 coding DNA: TGTGCCAGCAGTTTATCGAAGAATCTCCGAGACAGGGGTTCGGCCGGGGAGCTGTTTTTT.